The next 10 T cell receptor beta chains were all read from a single sample in a study of cytomegalovirus exposure and HLA in healthy donors. Researchers ran the PCR with 60 Vbeta and 13 Jbeta primers. Using immunoSEQ multiplex PCR, the repertoire was profiled, and TCRdb retains in-frame clones only, with some absent. The data hold under 200,000 clones, with over 75% observed a single time. Material: PBMCs. Receptor source: a woman aged 50 to 65 in good health and CMV-seropositive.

This chain uses TRBV7-2 with TRBJ2-5; a weak D match, TRBD1 (8 bases). Germline V gene lookup returns CDR1 SGHTA and CDR2 FQGNSA. Trimming left V 5 bases short and J 5 bases short, with 15 bases between. The CDR3 spans 14 residues. The DNA of the CDR3 is TGTGCCAGCAGCCGCGACAGGGGAGGGGAGACCCAGTACTTC. It is translated as CASSRDRGGETQYF.

In its sample, this clone was seen a few times. The rearrangement joins TRBV5-1 to TRBJ1-1, with a possible D match to TRBD1 (5 bases). V lost 4 bases and J 0 bases, leaving 13 bases between the germline ends. Germline CDR1 is SGHRS and CDR2 is YFSETQ. CDR3 length equals 15 residues. CDR3 loop: CASSPWGPMNTEAFF. CDR3 DNA sequence: TGCGCCAGCAGCCCGTGGGGCCCGATGAACACTGAAGCTTTCTTT.

The V gene is TRBV15, the J gene TRBJ2-3; D gene uncertain. Germline CDR1 and CDR2: LNHNV and YYDKDF (reference sequence). Deletions cut 2 bases from V and 2 bases from J, with 5 bases between. This CDR3 region has 13 residues. The CDR3 sequence: CATSRSFTDTQYF. In nucleotides, the CDR3 is TGTGCCACCAGCAGATCTTTCACAGATACGCAGTATTTT.

This clone was seen more than once but under ten times. At the DNA level, this CDR3 is encoded by other sequences in the same sample as well. The chain links TRBV7-2 to TRBJ1-1; no reliable D call. This CDR3 is built from 16 residues. The germline gives CDR1 SGHTA, CDR2 FQGNSA. The V gene lost 2 bases and the J gene lost 0 bases, with 13 bases spanning the gap. The CDR3 coding sequence is TGTGCCAGCAGCTTATCTGCTTTGGGCATGAACACTGAAGCTTTCTTT. It codes for CASSLSALGMNTEAFF.

Notes on this clone: Other DNA sequences from this sample encode an identical CDR3 as well. This chain links TRBV19 with TRBJ2-1; D unclear. Trimming left V 9 bases short and J 8 bases short, with 14 bases between. The CDR3 is 12 amino acids. Germline CDR1 and CDR2: LNHDA and SQIVND (reference sequence). The CDR3 nucleotides are TGTGCCAGCAAGGCTAGACTCGATGAGCAGTTCTTC. Amino acids: CASKARLDEQFF.

The CDR3 here is CASSFTETGELFF. In DNA form, the CDR3 reads TGTGCCAGCAGTTTTACCGAGACCGGGGAGCTGTTTTTT. V and J are TRBV6-6 and TRBJ2-2; D remains ambiguous. The CDR3 consists of 13 residues. Germline loops: CDR1 MNHNY, CDR2 SVGAGI (reference sequence). The V gene lost 4 bases and the J gene lost 5 bases, with 8 bases spanning the gap.

On this clone itself: At one end the junction does not follow the germline gene, possibly because of a read error. The chain carries TRBV30 and TRBJ2-3, with D perhaps TRBD2 (7 bases). There are 13 residues in the CDR3. Germline V gene lookup returns CDR1 GTSNPN and CDR2 SVGIG (reference sequence). CDR3 residues: CAWYGGRTDMQYF. In nucleotides, the CDR3 is TGTGCCTGGTACGGGGGGCGCACAGATATGCAGTATTTT.

V gene TRBV30 combines with J gene TRBJ1-1; unclear D gene. Germline CDR1 is GTSNPN and CDR2 is SVGIG (reference sequence). Trimming cost V 3 bases and J 1 base, with 9 bases left between them. The CDR3 extends over 13 amino acids. The CDR3 loop is CAWSGDTNTEAFF. The CDR3 coding sequence is TGTGCCTGGAGCGGGGATACGAACACTGAAGCTTTCTTT.

The V call is TRBV6-5, the J call TRBJ1-2; 9 bases align to TRBD1. Germline V gives CDR1 MNHEY, CDR2 SVGAGI. Trimming removed 6 bases from V and 2 bases from J; junction bases left unmatched: 7. The CDR3 runs to 15 residues. CDR3 nucleotides: TGTGCCAGCAGCCCACAGGGGGCCGTCAACTATGGCTACACCTTC. This sequence encodes CASSPQGAVNYGYTF.

This chain connects TRBV9 to TRBJ2-2, with 10 positions matching TRBD1. The ends lost 2 bases at V and 4 bases at J; junction bases unmatched: 5. The germline gives CDR1 SGDLS, CDR2 YYNGEE. CDR3 length: 16 amino acids. The CDR3 sequence is CASSVPTGGLTGELFF. The CDR3 DNA is TGTGCCAGCAGCGTTCCGACAGGGGGCCTCACCGGGGAGCTGTTTTTT.